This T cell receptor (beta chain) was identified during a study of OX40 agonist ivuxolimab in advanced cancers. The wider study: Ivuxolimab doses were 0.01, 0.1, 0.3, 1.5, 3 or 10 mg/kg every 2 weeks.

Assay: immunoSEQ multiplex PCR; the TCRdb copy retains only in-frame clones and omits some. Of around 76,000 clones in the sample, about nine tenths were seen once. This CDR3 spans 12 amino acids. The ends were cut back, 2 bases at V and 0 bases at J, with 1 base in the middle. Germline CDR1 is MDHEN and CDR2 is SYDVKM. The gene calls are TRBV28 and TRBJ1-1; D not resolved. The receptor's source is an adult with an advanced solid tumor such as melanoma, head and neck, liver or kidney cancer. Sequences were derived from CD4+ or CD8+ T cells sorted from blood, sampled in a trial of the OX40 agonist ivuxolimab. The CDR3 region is CASSLVNTEAFF. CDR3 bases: TGTGCCAGCAGTTTAGTGAACACTGAAGCTTTCTTT.